The 15 T cell receptor beta chains reported below all come from one sample, sequenced in a study of T cell responses to AZD1222 COVID-19 vaccine. Produced via immunoSEQ multiplex PCR; TCRdb's table is partial and in-frame only. The table lists 200,000 or so clones, approximately 87% of them singletons. Material: peripheral blood, obtained on day 0 of MenACWY control vaccination. All receptors derive from an adult in good health.

The V and J genes are TRBV19 and TRBJ1-5; 7 bases line up with TRBD1. In germline, CDR1 is LNHDA, CDR2 SQIVND (reference sequence). Germline trimming cut 5 bases from V and 5 bases from J; bases unmatched to any gene: 9. The CDR3 extends over 15 amino acids. The CDR3 loop is CASSDQDRWDQPQHF. The CDR3 region has the DNA TGTGCCAGTAGTGACCAGGACAGGTGGGATCAGCCCCAGCATTTT.

This chain connects TRBV6-1 to TRBJ1-2; D not certain. Germline V gene lookup returns CDR1 MNHNS and CDR2 SASEGT. The CDR3 spans 13 residues. V was clipped by 0 bases and J by 0 bases, with 2 bases between them. CDR3 DNA: TGTGCCAGCAGTGAAGCAACTAACTATGGCTACACCTTC. Its protein is CASSEATNYGYTF.

The rearrangement links TRBV6-4 to TRBJ1-4; unclear D gene. The CDR3 runs to 12 residues. Germline V gene sequence: CDR1 MRHNA, CDR2 SNTAGT. The V end lost 8 bases, the J end lost 7 bases, and 11 bases lay between the germline ends. CDR3 amino acids: CASPWGSEKLFF. The CDR3 DNA reads TGTGCCAGCCCTTGGGGAAGTGAAAAACTGTTTTTT.

The chain has TRBV12-5 and TRBJ2-7; D is undetermined. Germline V gene data show CDR1 as LGHNT and CDR2 as FRNRAP. This CDR3 has 14 residues. The ends were cut back, 5 bases at V and 0 bases at J, with 11 bases in the middle. The chain's CDR3 is CASGPRCPSYEQYF. CDR3 DNA: TGTGCTAGTGGTCCACGGTGCCCCTCCTACGAGCAGTACTTC.

The chain combines TRBV30 with TRBJ2-3; the match to TRBD2 covers 12 bases. The germline CDR1 and CDR2 sequences are GTSNPN and SVGIG (reference sequence). Trimming took 5 bases from V and 5 from J; bases not matched to a gene: 8. The CDR3 loop spans 15 amino acids. CDR3 coding DNA: TGTGCCTGGGCAAGGGGACTAGCGGGTCAAGATACGCAGTATTTT. This translates into CAWARGLAGQDTQYF.

The chain is built from TRBV29-1 and TRBJ1-4; 8 positions match TRBD1. J gave up 3 bases and V 6 bases, and 3 bases lay outside the gene matches. This CDR3 spans 13 amino acids. Germline lookup yields CDR1 SQVTM and CDR2 ANQGSEA. The CDR3 DNA sequence: TGCAGCGTGCGGACAGGGTCTAATGAAAAACTGTTTTTT. It encodes CSVRTGSNEKLFF.

The chain couples TRBV18 to TRBJ2-1, with unresolved D. V was pared by 6 bases and J by 0 bases, with 9 bases between. The CDR3 sequence is 14 residues long. Looked up from germline, CDR1 is KGHSH and CDR2 is LQKENI. The CDR3 DNA sequence: TGTGCCAGCTCCCGGTCCAGCTCCTACAATGAGCAGTTCTTC. Translated: CASSRSSSYNEQFF.

This chain joins TRBV13 and TRBJ1-2; D is unclear. V gave up 3 bases and J gave up 8 bases, with 10 bases separating them. The CDR3 totals 12 residues. Germline assignment: CDR1 PRHDT and CDR2 FYEKMQ (reference sequence). Here the CDR3 DNA reads TGTGCCAGCAGCTTCCTGGGGTACGGCTACACCTTC. This gives the protein CASSFLGYGYTF.

The rearrangement uses TRBV15 and TRBJ2-7; possibly TRBD2 for D (5 bases). Germline V lookup: CDR1 LNHNV, CDR2 YYDKDF (reference sequence). With 0 bases removed from V and 3 bases from J, the gap between germline ends came to 21 bases. This CDR3 comprises 18 residues. The CDR3, as DNA: TGTGCCACCAGCAGAGATAGCCGTCTTAGCGCCGGCTACTACGAGCAGTACTTC. It translates to CATSRDSRLSAGYYEQYF.

This clone has just one count. The genes are TRBV9 and TRBJ2-2, with 7 bases identical to TRBD1. Trimming at V came to 3 bases and at J to 4 bases, leaving 3 bases not matched to a gene. Per the germline V gene, CDR1 is SGDLS and CDR2 is YYNGEE. The CDR3 loop spans 14 amino acids. CDR3 in amino acids: CASSGQGRTGELFF. CDR3 nucleotide sequence: TGTGCCAGCAGCGGACAGGGTCGCACCGGGGAGCTGTTTTTT.

Note on this clone: A junction boundary mismatches the germline segment, possibly from a read error. V and J are TRBV23-1 and TRBJ2-1; 8 bases align to TRBD1. TRBV23-1 counts as an open reading frame of uncertain function. The CDR3 totals 13 residues. The CDR3 bases are TGCGCAAGCACCTCAGGACAGGGTGATGAGCAGTTCTTC. Translation: CASTSGQGDEQFF.

The gene calls are TRBV9 and TRBJ2-3; 9 nucleotides match TRBD2. The CDR3 covers 15 residues. V gave up 0 bases and J gave up 2 bases; unmatched junction bases: 1. In germline, CDR1 is SGDLS, CDR2 YYNGEE. In DNA form, the CDR3 reads TGTGCCAGCAGCGTAGTAGCGGGGGCCACAGATACGCAGTATTTT. Translating gives CASSVVAGATDTQYF.

The rearrangement joins TRBV7-9 to TRBJ1-5; a weak D match, TRBD1 (5 bases). Deletions cut 5 bases from V and 4 bases from J, with 12 bases between. Germline assignment: CDR1 SEHNR and CDR2 FQNEAQ (reference sequence). The CDR3 sequence is 14 residues long. CDR3 amino acids: CASSPGTPNQPQHF. The CDR3 DNA reads TGTGCCAGCAGCCCCGGGACCCCTAATCAGCCCCAGCATTTT.

The rearrangement uses TRBV7-3 and TRBJ1-3; unclear D gene. V was trimmed by 6 bases and J by 4 bases, leaving 10 bases between them. The CDR3 has 13 amino acids. Germline lookup yields CDR1 SGHTA and CDR2 FQGTGA. The CDR3 bases are TGTGCCAGCAGTCCTGGCGTGGGAAACACCATATATTTT. Encoded protein: CASSPGVGNTIYF.

V gene TRBV7-2 combines with J gene TRBJ1-1; 10 bases map to TRBD1. Germline CDR1 reads SGHTA; CDR2 reads FQGNSA. The CDR3 contains 14 residues. V was pared by 8 bases and J by 4 bases, with 7 bases of the junction left unmatched. The CDR3 loop reads CASLRGQGSTEAFF. CDR3 nucleotide sequence: TGTGCCAGCCTCCGGGGACAGGGGTCCACTGAAGCTTTCTTT.